One and the same sample provided the 10 T cell receptor beta chains below, sequenced in a study of chemoradiotherapy in HPV16-positive cancers. TCRdb's table, derived via immunoSEQ multiplex PCR, lists solely in-frame clones and lacks some. The sample carries under 30,000 clones, approximately 94% recorded once. The sample was taken from a patient who underwent chemoradiotherapy. All receptors come from a human donor with HPV-associated anogenital cancer.

The chain employs TRBV28 and TRBJ2-3, with unresolved D. CDR3 size: 12 residues. Trimming removed 7 bases at V and 6 bases at J, with 11 bases between. Germline V gene lookup returns CDR1 MDHEN and CDR2 SYDVKM. The chain's CDR3 is CASTPRADTQYF. The CDR3, as DNA: TGTGCCAGCACGCCCCGTGCCGATACGCAGTATTTT.

CDR3 protein: CASSAGTGYADTQYF. In DNA, the CDR3 is TGTGCCAGCAGCGCCGGGACAGGGTATGCAGATACGCAGTATTTT. The V and J genes are TRBV6-1 and TRBJ2-3; 9 nucleotides align to TRBD1. The CDR3 loop spans 15 amino acids. CDR1 is MNHNS, CDR2 SASEGT, per germline. V lost 6 bases and J lost 4; bases outside the gene matches: 8.

CDR3 amino acids: CASSTHRGSGNTIYF. Written as DNA, the CDR3 is TGTGCCAGCAGCACGCACAGGGGCTCTGGAAACACCATATATTTT. J is TRBJ1-3 and V is TRBV7-2; 7 bases align to TRBD1. In germline, CDR1 is SGHTA, CDR2 FQGNSA. Trimming took 5 bases from V and 0 from J; bases not matched to a gene: 4. The CDR3 runs to 15 residues.

The V call is TRBV7-2, the J call TRBJ1-1, with D tentatively TRBD1 (6 bases). The V gene lost 4 bases and the J gene lost 11 bases, with 23 bases spanning the gap. The length of the CDR3 is 15 residues. The V gene's germline CDR1 is SGHTA and CDR2 FQGNSA. The CDR3 region is CASSSLGGGVPAAFF. DNA for the CDR3: TGTGCCAGCAGCTCTTTAGGAGGGGGGGTACCGGCGGCTTTCTTT.

This chain links TRBV7-9 with TRBJ1-1; D not certain. Per the germline V gene, CDR1 is SEHNR and CDR2 is FQNEAQ (reference sequence). The CDR3 length is 13 residues. V lost 1 base, J lost 1 base, and 4 bases lay in between. The CDR3 region has the DNA TGTGCCAGCAGCTTAGTAGAGAACACTGAAGCTTTCTTT. Translated: CASSLVENTEAFF. Supplemented by reference TRBV7-9 and TRBJ1-1, the full variable domain reads DTGVSQNPRHKITKRGQNVTFRCDPISEHNRLYWYRQTLGQGPEFLTYFQNEAQLEKSRLLSDRFSAERPKGSFSTLEIQRTEQGDSAMYLCASSLVENTEAFFGQGTRLTVV.

The chain couples TRBV7-9 to TRBJ2-1; 9 positions match TRBD1. Germline loops: CDR1 SEHNR, CDR2 FQNEAQ (reference sequence). J lost 7 bases, V lost 6 bases, and 4 bases had no gene match. The CDR3 is made up of 13 amino acids. The CDR3 nucleotides are TGTGCCAGCAGGGTAGGACAGGGGAATGAGCAGTTCTTC. Its protein product is CASRVGQGNEQFF.

V and J are TRBV7-2 and TRBJ1-2, with a possible D match to TRBD1 (6 bases). The germline gives CDR1 SGHTA, CDR2 FQGNSA. The V gene lost 2 bases and the J gene lost 7 bases, with 8 bases spanning the gap. The CDR3 spans 12 residues. In DNA, the CDR3 is TGTGCCAGCAGCTTAAACAGGGCTGGCTACACCTTC. As protein: CASSLNRAGYTF.

The chain employs TRBV5-1 and TRBJ2-3; the D is unclear. Germline loops: CDR1 SGHRS, CDR2 YFSETQ. Trimming removed 4 bases from V and 3 bases from J, with 15 bases in between. The CDR3 sequence is 15 residues long. CDR3 protein: CASSPIGSWTDTQYF. CDR3 sequence (DNA): TGCGCCAGCAGCCCGATCGGATCCTGGACAGATACGCAGTATTTT.

Here the CDR3 reads CASSPGPPNYSGNTIYF. In DNA form, the CDR3 reads TGTGCCAGCAGCCCAGGACCCCCAAATTACTCTGGAAACACCATATATTTT. V usage is TRBV27 and J usage is TRBJ1-3, with unresolved D. The CDR3 extends over 17 amino acids. V gave up 6 bases and J gave up 0 bases, with 18 bases separating them. Germline V gene sequence: CDR1 MNHEY, CDR2 SMNVEV (reference sequence).

The genes are TRBV6-6 and TRBJ2-1; D is ambiguous. In germline, CDR1 is MNHNY, CDR2 SVGAGI (reference sequence). The ends were cut back, 6 bases at V and 0 bases at J, with 12 bases in the middle. The CDR3 runs to 15 residues. The CDR3 bases are TGTGCCAGCAGCGGCGGCCGTAGCTCCTACAATGAGCAGTTCTTC. Translating it yields CASSGGRSSYNEQFF.